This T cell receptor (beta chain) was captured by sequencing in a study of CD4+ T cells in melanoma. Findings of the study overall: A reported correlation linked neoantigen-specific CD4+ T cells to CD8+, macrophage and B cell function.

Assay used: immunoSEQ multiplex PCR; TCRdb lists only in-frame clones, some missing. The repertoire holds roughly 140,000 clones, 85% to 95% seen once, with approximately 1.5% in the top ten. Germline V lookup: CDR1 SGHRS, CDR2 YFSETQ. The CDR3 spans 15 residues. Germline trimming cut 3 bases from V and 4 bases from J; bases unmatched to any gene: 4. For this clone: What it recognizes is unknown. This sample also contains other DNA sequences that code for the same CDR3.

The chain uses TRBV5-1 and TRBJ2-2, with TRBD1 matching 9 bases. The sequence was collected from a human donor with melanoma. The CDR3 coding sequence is TGCGCCAGCAGCTCCGGACAGGGGTCCACCGGGGAGCTGTTTTTT. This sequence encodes CASSSGQGSTGELFF.